This T cell receptor beta chain was sequenced for a study of cytomegalovirus exposure and HLA in healthy donors. This clone occurred a few times. The antigen remains unidentified. The CDR3 contains 19 residues. The V gene end was trimmed by 1 base and the J gene end by 1 base; junction bases not matched to a gene: 12. Germline V CDR1 and CDR2: MNHNS, SASEGT. Study conclusions and caveats: Most TCR beta V segments were productive about 87% or about 30% of the time in an earlier analysis. It was reported that the classifier diagnosed cytomegalovirus status with high specificity and sensitivity in both the original and validation cohorts. Presence/absence analysis assumed near-uniform sequencing depth across donors.

60 Vbeta and 13 Jbeta primers were used in PCR. Profiling relied on immunoSEQ multiplex PCR, and the TCRdb table lists in-frame clones only, not all of them. The sample yields some 190,000 clones, more than 75% seen once. This TCR was recovered from a man aged 40-50 years in good health and CMV-seronegative. This sequence joins TRBV6-1 and TRBJ2-3; 9 bases line up with TRBD2. Sample: PBMCs. CDR3 nucleotide sequence: TGTGCCAGCAGTGAAGAAACCGTCGCGGGGGGGTTGGGCACAGATACGCAGTATTTT. It specifies CASSEETVAGGLGTDTQYF.